This TCR beta chain was found in a study of beta chain features in type 1 diabetes. On the study more broadly: There were 107,917,701 sorted cells examined across all samples.

Every isolated RNA sample was fully reverse transcribed, so sequencing captured expressed TCRB transcripts. TCRdb's copy holds only in-frame clones and misses some; the assay was immunoSEQ multiplex PCR. The data contain around 250,000 clones, approximately 24% of them singletons. As concerns this clone: What it recognizes is unknown.

CDR1 and CDR2 from the germline V gene are LNHDA and SQIVND (reference sequence). The CDR3 extends over 12 amino acids. V was cut by 5 bases and J by 4 bases, with 8 bases left in between. Whole-study results and caveats: A PCR bias possibly favoring shorter templates would apply equally to patients and controls. Shorter TCRB CDR3s, moderately but significantly so, were found in Type 1 diabetes patients in all four CD4+ subsets.

Post-sort purity exceeded 95% for all sorted populations. The source material was naive CD4+ T cells from blood. The TCR sequence derives from a woman in her thirties with type 1 diabetes. The chain carries TRBV19 and TRBJ1-2; D gene unclear. CDR3 amino acids: CASSAIGYGYTF. DNA for the CDR3: TGTGCCAGTAGTGCAATCGGCTATGGCTACACCTTC.